These 24 T cell receptor beta chains were sequenced from one sample in a study of T-cell reconstitution after alpha-beta-depleted transplantation in children. Unique molecular identifiers were incorporated into the prepared TCRbeta library. Each CDR3 protein is one row after TCRdb ran MiXCR on the PCR reads. Of 300,000 to 400,000 distinct CDR3 sequences in the sample, 20% to 30% are singletons; the top ten hold about 10%. The sequencing used PBMCs, mostly from graft donor cells, collected 180 days after TCRalphabeta/CD19-depleted stem cell transplant. The receptors were gathered from a male patient between 5 and 17 years old who had a stem cell transplant for acute lymphoblastic leukemia, so the T cells may come from the graft donor.

The genes are TRBV10-2 and TRBJ2-3; D may be TRBD1 or TRBD2 (5 bases each). Trimming took off 8 bases at V and 2 bases at J, with 17 bases between the two ends. The CDR3 spans 15 residues. Germline-derived CDR1 and CDR2 are WSHSY and SAAADI. The CDR3 bases are TGCGCCAGCGACCCCGGGACCTCCTACACAGATACGCAGTATTTT. Amino acids: CASDPGTSYTDTQYF.

This clonotype was observed a few times. J is TRBJ1-1 and V is TRBV5-5; the D is unclear. Trimming removed 3 bases from V and 0 bases from J, with 12 bases in between. The CDR3 contains 15 residues. Germline values: CDR1 SGHKS, CDR2 YYEKEE (reference sequence). The CDR3 region has the DNA TGTGCCAGCAGCTCGCCAACCCTCATGAACACTGAAGCTTTCTTT. It is translated as CASSSPTLMNTEAFF.

V and J are TRBV27 and TRBJ2-1; tentative D call: TRBD1 (6 bases). CDR3 length equals 14 residues. CDR1 MNHEY and CDR2 SMNVEV come from the germline V gene (reference sequence). The V end was cut by 2 bases, the J end by 7 bases, with 12 bases between. The CDR3, as DNA: TGTGCCAGCAGTTTAAGGCCCAGGGGTAATGAGCAGTTCTTC. This encodes CASSLRPRGNEQFF.

The chain combines TRBV5-1 with TRBJ2-7; TRBD2 aligns across 14 bases. CDR1 SGHRS and CDR2 YFSETQ come from the germline V gene. The V gene end was trimmed by 0 bases and the J gene end by 1 base; junction bases not matched to a gene: 12. The CDR3 runs to 20 residues. Written as DNA, the CDR3 is TGCGCCAGCAGCTTGGCCGGGACTAGCGGGAGAGCTCTCCCTTCCTACGAGCAGTACTTC. Translation gives CASSLAGTSGRALPSYEQYF.

The chain carries TRBV10-3 and TRBJ2-7, with 9 nucleotides matching TRBD2. Germline V gene lookup returns CDR1 ENHRY and CDR2 SYGVKD. V trimming: 9 bases; J trimming: 2 bases; junction bases outside the gene matches: 2. The length of the CDR3 is 12 residues. DNA for the CDR3: TGTGCCATTCTAGCGGGACCCTACGAGCAGTACTTC. Encoded protein: CAILAGPYEQYF.

The rearrangement uses TRBV20-1 and TRBJ2-1; TRBD1 matches 7 bases. The CDR3 runs to 16 residues. Germline trimming cut 0 bases from V and 1 base from J; bases unmatched to any gene: 6. The germline V gene encodes CDR1 DFQATT and CDR2 SNEGSKA (reference sequence). The CDR3 coding sequence is TGCAGTGCTAGAGATACTACCAGGGGGTCCTACAATGAGCAGTTCTTC. Encoded protein: CSARDTTRGSYNEQFF.

The DNA of the CDR3 is TGTGCCAGCAGTCGTATAGGGGGGCAGGACAATGAGCAGTTCTTC. Protein: CASSRIGGQDNEQFF. This sequence joins TRBV6-1 and TRBJ2-1; D may correspond to TRBD1 or TRBD2 (6 bases each). Germline V gives CDR1 MNHNS, CDR2 SASEGT. The CDR3 runs 15 residues. The V and J ends lost 5 bases and 5 bases respectively, with 16 bases between them.

The CDR3 nucleotides read TGTGCCAGCAGCTTCCGGGACAGGGCCCACGAGCAGTACTTC. It is translated as CASSFRDRAHEQYF. The chain joins TRBV7-9 to TRBJ2-7; 9 bases are shared with TRBD1. Germline loops: CDR1 SEHNR, CDR2 FQNEAQ (reference sequence). This CDR3 is built from 14 residues. V gave up 3 bases and J gave up 5 bases; unmatched junction bases: 5.

This chain connects TRBV5-1 to TRBJ2-7; the D call may be TRBD1 or TRBD2 (5 bases each). The V end lost 4 bases, the J end lost 5 bases, and 13 bases lay between the germline ends. Germline loops: CDR1 SGHRS, CDR2 YFSETQ. The CDR3 is 13 residues long. In DNA, the CDR3 is TGCGCCAGCAGCCTGGGGGTAGCCCACGAGCAGTACTTC. Its protein is CASSLGVAHEQYF.

The genes are TRBV18 and TRBJ2-7; 8 nucleotides align to TRBD1. This CDR3 is 13 amino acids long. Germline V gene lookup returns CDR1 KGHSH and CDR2 LQKENI. V shed 4 bases, J shed 5 bases, and the junction held 4 bases outside the gene matches. The CDR3, as DNA: TGTGCCAGCTCACGGGACAGGAGAGACGAGCAGTACTTC. Translated, it gives CASSRDRRDEQYF.

This clonotype came up a few times. CDR3 nucleotide sequence: TGTGCCACCAGCTATGGAGTGGGGTCCTACGAGCAGTACTTC. Residues: CATSYGVGSYEQYF. The rearrangement uses TRBV15 and TRBJ2-7; no reliable D call. The CDR3 sequence is 14 residues long. The ends were cut back, 5 bases at V and 1 base at J, with 12 bases in the middle. The germline V gene encodes CDR1 LNHNV and CDR2 YYDKDF (reference sequence).

The chain employs TRBV5-1 and TRBJ2-2; no definite D call. This CDR3 has 12 residues. Trimming cost V 7 bases and J 5 bases, with 9 bases left between them. CDR1 and CDR2 from the germline V gene are SGHRS and YFSETQ. In nucleotides, the CDR3 is TGCGCCAGCGGAGAACCGACCGGGGAGCTGTTTTTT. The encoded protein is CASGEPTGELFF.

This sequence joins TRBV6-5 and TRBJ2-7, with unresolved D. Trimming removed 2 bases at V and 3 bases at J, with 5 bases between. The germline V gene encodes CDR1 MNHEY and CDR2 SVGAGI. This CDR3 spans 12 amino acids. In DNA form, the CDR3 reads TGTGCCAGCAGTTACGACGGCTACGAGCAGTACTTC. Residues: CASSYDGYEQYF.

In DNA form, the CDR3 reads TGCGCCAGCAGCTTGATCGACACCAGATATGGCTACACCTTC. Encoded protein: CASSLIDTRYGYTF. This chain joins TRBV5-1 and TRBJ1-2; D is uncertain. Between the trimmed V and J ends, which lost 1 base and 5 bases, there was a span of 12 bases. The CDR3 is made up of 14 amino acids. Germline CDR1 reads SGHRS; CDR2 reads YFSETQ. Combining the CDR3 with reference TRBV5-1 and TRBJ1-2 gives the whole variable domain KAGVTQTPRYLIKTRGQQVTLSCSPISGHRSVSWYQQTPGQGLQFLFEYFSETQRNKGNFPGRFSGRQFSNSRSEMNVSTLELGDSALYLCASSLIDTRYGYTFGSGTRLTVV.

This chain joins TRBV20-1 and TRBJ1-2; D ambiguous. V was shortened by 5 bases and J by 8 bases, with 15 bases between the two germline ends. Germline-derived CDR1 and CDR2 are DFQATT and SNEGSKA (reference sequence). The CDR3 covers 12 residues. CDR3 residues: CSAPTRPRGYTF. The CDR3 nucleotides read TGCAGTGCTCCTACCCGCCCGCGGGGCTACACCTTC.

This clonotype was seen only a few times. The J gene is TRBJ2-2, the V gene TRBV5-1; D gene uncertain. The V end was cut by 7 bases, the J end by 3 bases, with 10 bases between. Germline CDR1 reads SGHRS; CDR2 reads YFSETQ. The CDR3 totals 13 residues. The CDR3 loop reads CASSEYYTGELFF. CDR3 coding DNA: TGCGCCAGCTCCGAATACTACACCGGGGAGCTGTTTTTT.

The chain links TRBV6-5 to TRBJ2-1; TRBD2 might be the D (6 bases). CDR3 length: 14 amino acids. Trimming left V 4 bases short and J 4 bases short, with 11 bases between. CDR1 is MNHEY and CDR2 is SVGAGI in the germline V gene. CDR3 nucleotide sequence: TGTGCCAGCAGTTTTGCGGGGATTTACAATGAGCAGTTCTTC. Its protein product is CASSFAGIYNEQFF.

The chain combines TRBV14 with TRBJ2-1; 7 bases map to TRBD1. The CDR3 is made up of 18 amino acids. V gave up 1 base and J gave up 11 bases; unmatched junction bases: 20. Germline-derived CDR1 and CDR2 are SGHDN and FVKESK. CDR3 amino acids: CASSQVLPSYPPQGKQFF. As DNA, the CDR3 is TGTGCCAGCAGCCAAGTGTTGCCGAGTTATCCTCCACAGGGGAAGCAGTTCTTC.

In its sample, this clonotype was seen a few times. A much larger clone differs by one base, so this may be a read error. The chain combines TRBV5-6 with TRBJ2-7; TRBD1 agrees at 10 bases. Germline CDR1 reads SGHDT; CDR2 reads YYEEEE. V was clipped by 3 bases and J by 6 bases; unmatched bases: 3. This CDR3 contains 13 residues. In nucleotides, the CDR3 is TGTGCCAGCAGCTGGGACAGGGGTCGCGAGCAGTACTTC. Translating gives CASSWDRGREQYF.

CDR3 sequence (DNA): TGTGCCAGCAGTTATATGGGGGTGAGGCTCTACGAGCAGTACTTC. It translates to CASSYMGVRLYEQYF. The rearrangement joins TRBV6-5 to TRBJ2-7, with D possibly called TRBD1 or TRBD2 (5 bases each). The V end lost 3 bases, the J end lost 3 bases, and 15 bases lay between the germline ends. The CDR3 contains 15 residues. In germline, CDR1 is MNHEY, CDR2 SVGAGI.

This sequence joins TRBV3-1 and TRBJ1-1; D is unclear. The CDR3 runs 14 residues. Trimming stripped 8 bases from V and 2 bases from J, with 15 bases between. The germline CDR1 and CDR2 sequences are LGHDT and YNNKEL (reference sequence). The DNA of the CDR3 is TGTGCCAGCGTCGCCCCAGGCAGAAACACTGAAGCTTTCTTT. It yields the protein CASVAPGRNTEAFF.

The chain couples TRBV6-5 to TRBJ2-2; D unclear. The CDR3 contains 13 residues. From germline, CDR1 is MNHEY and CDR2 SVGAGI. The V gene lost 2 bases and the J gene lost 6 bases, with 7 bases spanning the gap. The CDR3 protein is CASSYVGPGELFF. CDR3 coding DNA: TGTGCCAGCAGTTACGTGGGCCCCGGGGAGCTGTTTTTT.

This clonotype was observed a handful of times. The V call is TRBV15, the J call TRBJ2-3; TRBD2 matches at 7 bases. The CDR3 has 16 residues. V shed 8 bases and J 2 bases; nucleotides not matched to a gene: 13. Germline-derived CDR1 and CDR2 are LNHNV and YYDKDF (reference sequence). The CDR3 is CATGEVREWYTDTQYF. In DNA, the CDR3 is TGTGCCACCGGGGAGGTGCGGGAGTGGTACACAGATACGCAGTATTTT.

This clonotype was seen more than once but under ten times. The chain employs TRBV4-2 and TRBJ2-2; 12 nucleotides line up with TRBD2. Trimming at V came to 0 bases and at J to 4 bases, leaving 12 bases not matched to a gene. The CDR3 extends over 20 amino acids. From germline, CDR1 is LGHNA and CDR2 YNFKEQ. The CDR3 DNA reads as TGTGCCAGCAGCCAAGATGAGGCGACTAGCGGGAGAATCGGCACCGGGGAGCTGTTTTTT. It yields the protein CASSQDEATSGRIGTGELFF.